The next 2 T cell receptor beta chains were all read from a single sample in a study of control samples from healthy donors and cancer patients. Clones were read by immunoSEQ multiplex PCR, and TCRdb kept only the in-frame ones, dropping some. The sample holds some 90,000 clones, less than 90% seen once. Sequenced sample: blood. These receptors were obtained from a woman aged 60-70 years in good health.

The J gene is TRBJ2-7, the V gene TRBV2; 7 nucleotides align to TRBD1. The CDR3 totals 16 residues. Trimming took 5 bases from V and 1 from J; bases not matched to a gene: 11. CDR1 SNHLY and CDR2 FYNNEI come from the germline V gene. The CDR3 region has the DNA TGTGCCAGCAGTACCAAACCGGGACAGAGATCCTACGAGCAGTACTTC. Amino acids: CASSTKPGQRSYEQYF.

The chain employs TRBV6-1 and TRBJ1-2; no definite D call. V was cut by 2 bases and J by 1 base, with 8 bases left in between. CDR3 size: 14 residues. Germline CDR1 and CDR2: MNHNS and SASEGT. CDR3 loop: CASSELEGNYGYTF. DNA of the CDR3: TGTGCCAGCAGTGAATTAGAGGGTAACTATGGCTACACCTTC.